Listed here are 28 T cell receptor beta chains from one sample, sequenced in a study of blood T cell repertoires in COVID-19. Profiling relied on immunoSEQ multiplex PCR, and the TCRdb table lists in-frame clones only, not all of them. The sample contains about 43,000 clones, about 83% of which appear only once. Specimen: peripheral blood. The receptors here all came from a man of 80 years or more in a cohort sampled during active COVID-19.

This sequence joins TRBV3-1 (or the pseudogene TRBV3-2) and TRBJ2-7, with a weak D call TRBD2 (6 bases). The CDR3 is made up of 16 amino acids. Germline V gene data show CDR1 as LGHDT and CDR2 as YNNKEL (reference sequence). V shed 1 base and J shed 3 bases, with 16 bases lying between them. CDR3 coding DNA: TGTGCCAGCAGCCAAGGAGGAGGGGTTCAGATCTACGAGCAGTACTTC. Translation gives CASSQGGGVQIYEQYF.

V and J are TRBV30 and TRBJ2-2; D possibly corresponds to TRBD1 (6 bases). This CDR3 is built from 12 residues. Per germline, CDR1 GTSNPN and CDR2 SVGIG (reference sequence). V gave up 5 bases and J gave up 7 bases, with 11 bases separating them. The DNA for the CDR3 is TGTGCCTGGTCCACAGGGTACGGGGAGCTGTTTTTT. Translated: CAWSTGYGELFF.

The chain combines TRBV2 with TRBJ1-4; D unresolved. This CDR3 region has 14 residues. The germline gives CDR1 SNHLY, CDR2 FYNNEI. Between the trimmed V and J ends, which lost 8 bases and 4 bases, there was a span of 14 bases. The CDR3 reads CASSAASLNEKLFF. The CDR3 nucleotides are TGTGCCAGCTCTGCGGCATCCCTTAATGAAAAACTGTTTTTT.

This clone was found a few times. The chain links TRBV4-1 to TRBJ1-5; the D is unclear. CDR1 MGHRA and CDR2 YSYEKL come from the germline V gene. The CDR3 has 15 residues. Trimming took off 2 bases at V and 9 bases at J, with 17 bases between the two ends. DNA of the CDR3: TGCGCCAGCAGCCAAATTATCGGTACCCTCGGGCCCCAGCATTTT. It translates to CASSQIIGTLGPQHF.

J is TRBJ2-5 and V is TRBV5-1; D is unclear. This CDR3 region has 16 residues. Germline assignment: CDR1 SGHRS and CDR2 YFSETQ. Between the trimmed V and J ends, which lost 1 base and 2 bases, there was a span of 15 bases. The CDR3 coding sequence is TGCGCCAGCAGCTTGTCTATTCACCGAGATCAAGAGACCCAGTACTTC. Translated: CASSLSIHRDQETQYF.

J is TRBJ2-1 and V is TRBV28; 8 positions agree with TRBD2. The length of the CDR3 is 16 residues. Germline-derived CDR1 and CDR2 are MDHEN and SYDVKM. The junction had 7 bases not matched to a gene; V was cut back by 6 bases and J by 0 bases. The CDR3 protein is CASSRLAPSSYNEQFF. CDR3 coding DNA: TGTGCCAGCAGCCGACTAGCGCCGAGCTCCTACAATGAGCAGTTCTTC.

As DNA, the CDR3 is TGTGCCGCCATGGACAGATTGAATTCACCCCTCCACTTT. Translating gives CAAMDRLNSPLHF. The chain carries TRBV6-5 and TRBJ1-6; D might be TRBD1 (6 bases). Germline V gene sequence: CDR1 MNHEY, CDR2 SVGAGI. The germline V and J ends were trimmed by 11 bases and 7 bases, with 15 bases remaining between them. The CDR3 is made up of 13 amino acids.

This chain joins TRBV6-1 and TRBJ1-2; tentatively, D is TRBD1 (5 bases). The germline V and J ends were trimmed by 0 bases and 0 bases, with 14 bases remaining between them. This CDR3 is built from 17 residues. Germline values: CDR1 MNHNS, CDR2 SASEGT. This CDR3 is CASSEALGGPSNYGYTF. In DNA form, the CDR3 reads TGTGCCAGCAGTGAAGCTCTGGGGGGTCCGTCTAACTATGGCTACACCTTC.

The rearrangement uses TRBV3-1 (or the pseudogene TRBV3-2) and TRBJ2-3; 9 bases line up with TRBD2. Losses at the gene ends were 4 bases for V and 0 bases for J; bases not matched to a gene: 8. The CDR3 spans 17 residues. Germline-derived CDR1 and CDR2 are LGHDT and YNNKEL (reference sequence). Here the CDR3 reads CASSPWTSAMSTDTQYF. CDR3 coding DNA: TGTGCCAGCAGCCCCTGGACTAGCGCCATGAGCACAGATACGCAGTATTTT.

This clone is a singleton in its sample. A clone one base away is much larger, so this may be a read error. The chain uses TRBV5-4 and TRBJ1-2; D is uncertain. V was cut by 4 bases and J by 12 bases, with 19 bases left in between. This CDR3 has 13 residues. Germline V gene lookup returns CDR1 SGHNT and CDR2 YYREEE (reference sequence). The chain's CDR3 is CASSPTPRRGHTF. CDR3 sequence (DNA): TGTGCCAGCAGCCCTACGCCAAGGAGAGGCCACACCTTC. Full variable domain (rest looked up from reference TRBV5-4 and TRBJ1-2): ETGVTQSPTHLIKTRGQQVTLRCSSQSGHNTVSWYQQALGQGPQFIFQYYREEENGRGNFPPRFSGLQFPNYSSELNVNALELDDSALYLCASSPTPRRGHTFGSGTRLTVV.

The rearrangement joins TRBV18 to TRBJ2-3, with D perhaps matching TRBD1 (6 bases). Germline V gives CDR1 KGHSH, CDR2 LQKENI. Trimming removed 1 base at V and 6 bases at J, with 14 bases between. The CDR3 length is 15 residues. CDR3 sequence: CASSPLNRVRDTQYF. CDR3 DNA: TGTGCCAGCTCACCACTTAACAGGGTTCGCGATACGCAGTATTTT.

This chain uses TRBV28 with TRBJ2-1; TRBD2 agrees at 11 bases. The CDR3 has 12 amino acids. CDR1 is MDHEN and CDR2 is SYDVKM in the germline V gene. V lost 3 bases and J lost 12; bases outside the gene matches: 1. CDR3 sequence reads: CASSLGLAVQFF. CDR3 nucleotides: TGTGCCAGCAGTTTGGGACTAGCGGTGCAGTTCTTC.

V gene TRBV2 combines with J gene TRBJ1-2; the match to TRBD1 covers 7 bases. The V and J ends lost 6 bases and 2 bases, in that order; junction bases with no gene match: 3. The CDR3 has 13 residues. Germline CDR1 reads SNHLY; CDR2 reads FYNNEI. CDR3 sequence: CASRGDRNYGYTF. CDR3 nucleotide sequence: TGTGCCAGCAGGGGGGACAGAAACTATGGCTACACCTTC.

The chain carries TRBV9 and TRBJ1-2; 7 nucleotides line up with TRBD1. Germline V gives CDR1 SGDLS, CDR2 YYNGEE. After removal of 2 bases from V and 5 bases from J, the junction contained 6 bases not matched to a gene. CDR3 length equals 14 residues. CDR3 sequence: CASSVGQIDYGYTF. The CDR3 nucleotides read TGTGCCAGCAGCGTGGGACAGATAGATTATGGCTACACCTTC.

The chain has TRBV28 and TRBJ2-2, with D hard to call. Germline assignment: CDR1 MDHEN and CDR2 SYDVKM. Trimming took 3 bases from V and 7 from J, leaving 15 bases between them. This CDR3 comprises 15 residues. The CDR3 spells CASSFSGQVSGELFF. CDR3 DNA sequence: TGTGCCAGCAGTTTCAGTGGGCAGGTCAGCGGGGAGCTGTTTTTT.

V usage is TRBV19 and J usage is TRBJ2-2; D is unclear. CDR3 length: 12 amino acids. V was shortened by 9 bases and J by 7 bases, with 12 bases between the two germline ends. The germline gives CDR1 LNHDA, CDR2 SQIVND (reference sequence). The CDR3 sequence is CASDLAGGELFF. CDR3 bases: TGTGCCAGCGATTTGGCAGGCGGGGAGCTGTTTTTT.

This chain uses TRBV7-3 with TRBJ1-2; TRBD1 matches 8 bases. The CDR3 loop spans 13 amino acids. Germline values: CDR1 SGHTA, CDR2 FQGTGA. V was clipped by 6 bases and J by 6 bases; unmatched bases: 6. This CDR3 is CASSQGAFHGYTF. DNA for the CDR3: TGTGCCAGCAGTCAGGGGGCATTTCATGGCTACACCTTC.

V is TRBV5-4 and J is TRBJ2-3, with a tentative D call TRBD1 (6 bases). Germline V CDR1 and CDR2: SGHNT, YYREEE (reference sequence). This CDR3 comprises 14 residues. Trimming removed 4 bases at V and 0 bases at J, with 9 bases between. Written as DNA, the CDR3 is TGTGCCAGCAGCCAGGACAGTAGCACAGATACGCAGTATTTT. This encodes CASSQDSSTDTQYF.

The chain recombines TRBV7-9 with TRBJ2-1; possibly TRBD1 for D (6 bases). The germline CDR1 and CDR2 sequences are SEHNR and FQNEAQ (reference sequence). V lost 11 bases and J lost 0, with 14 bases in between. CDR3 size: 14 residues. The CDR3 region is CAVAGVSSYNEQFF. CDR3 nucleotide sequence: TGTGCCGTTGCAGGGGTTAGCTCCTACAATGAGCAGTTCTTC.

The count of this clone is one. This chain links TRBV5-6 with TRBJ1-4; possible D gene TRBD1, 5 bases. The CDR3 is 17 residues long. Between the trimmed V and J ends, which lost 0 bases and 7 bases, there was a span of 19 bases. Germline values: CDR1 SGHDT, CDR2 YYEEEE. CDR3 DNA: TGTGCCAGCAGCTTGGGCTTGGGGGGACTCAGATTTGAAAAACTGTTTTTT. Residues: CASSLGLGGLRFEKLFF. Full variable domain (remainder filled in from reference TRBV5-6 and TRBJ1-4): DAGVTQSPTHLIKTRGQQVTLRCSPKSGHDTVSWYQQALGQGPQFIFQYYEEEERQRGNFPDRFSGHQFPNYSSELNVNALLLGDSALYLCASSLGLGGLRFEKLFFGSGTQLSVL.

This clone is medium-sized (0.01 to 0.1%) within its sample. V usage is TRBV5-4 and J usage is TRBJ1-5; D uncertain. The CDR3 has 16 amino acids. V lost 0 bases and J lost 0, with 10 bases in between. Germline CDR1 is SGHNT and CDR2 is YYREEE (reference sequence). The CDR3 DNA is TGTGCCAGCAGCTTGGGGGCTCCCGATAGCAATCAGCCCCAGCATTTT. Translated: CASSLGAPDSNQPQHF.

J is TRBJ2-1 and V is TRBV11-3; TRBD2 agrees at 7 bases. This CDR3 region has 16 residues. CDR1 and CDR2 (germline): SGHNT, YENEEA. Losses at the gene ends were 5 bases for V and 0 bases for J; bases not matched to a gene: 7. CDR3 in amino acids: CASSQSAGVSYNEQFF. The CDR3 DNA reads as TGTGCCAGCAGCCAGTCGGCGGGGGTCTCCTACAATGAGCAGTTCTTC.

The chain is built from TRBV19 and TRBJ2-5; 10 bases match TRBD2. Germline trimming cut 4 bases from V and 1 base from J; bases unmatched to any gene: 6. The germline CDR1 and CDR2 sequences are LNHDA and SQIVND (reference sequence). This CDR3 contains 16 residues. As DNA, the CDR3 is TGTGCCAGTAGTAAAAAGGCTAGCGGGGGCCAAGAGACCCAGTACTTC. Encoded protein: CASSKKASGGQETQYF.

Worth noting for this clone: An end of the junction differs from the germline gene, which may be a read error. The rearrangement uses TRBV30 and TRBJ1-5; possible D gene TRBD1, 5 bases. Per the germline V gene, CDR1 is GTSNPN and CDR2 is SVGIG (reference sequence). There are 16 residues in the CDR3. The CDR3 region has the DNA TGCCTATGGGTGGTCGGGGGGAATCATAGCAATCAGCCCCAGCATTTT. Translating gives CLWVVGGNHSNQPQHF.

The chain carries TRBV6-1 and TRBJ2-5; 8 bases align to TRBD1. In germline, CDR1 is MNHNS, CDR2 SASEGT. The V segment lost 6 bases and the J segment 4 bases; nucleotides outside the gene matches: 4. This CDR3 has 13 amino acids. The CDR3 DNA follows: TGTGCCAGCAGGCGGACAGGGACAGAGACCCAGTACTTC. It translates to CASRRTGTETQYF.

This chain joins TRBV28 and TRBJ1-2, with TRBD1 matching 7 bases. Trimming took 6 bases from V and 3 from J; bases not matched to a gene: 4. Germline assignment: CDR1 MDHEN and CDR2 SYDVKM. The CDR3 runs to 13 residues. The CDR3 DNA follows: TGTGCCAGCAGCGCAGGGGGACACTATGGCTACACCTTC. Its protein product is CASSAGGHYGYTF.

This clone was detected once. The chain has TRBV7-9 and TRBJ1-3; the match to TRBD1 covers 8 bases. Germline V gene sequence: CDR1 SEHNR, CDR2 FQNEAQ (reference sequence). The CDR3 contains 15 residues. V dropped 5 bases and J dropped 2; count of bases not matched to a gene: 5. Written as DNA, the CDR3 is TGTGCCAGCAGCGACAGGGGATACGCTGGAAACACCATATATTTT. Amino acid sequence: CASSDRGYAGNTIYF. The entire variable domain, with the rest obtained from reference TRBV7-9 and TRBJ1-3, is as follows: DTGVSQNPRHKITKRGQNVTFRCDPISEHNRLYWYRQTLGQGPEFLTYFQNEAQLEKSRLLSDRFSAERPKGSFSTLEIQRTEQGDSAMYLCASSDRGYAGNTIYFGEGSWLTVV.

The chain combines TRBV2 with TRBJ1-1, with D unclear. The CDR3 loop spans 14 amino acids. Deletions cut 8 bases from V and 3 bases from J, with 16 bases between. CDR1 SNHLY and CDR2 FYNNEI come from the germline V gene. The CDR3 DNA follows: TGTGCCAGCCCCCGGTTGAGTAGAGACACTGAAGCTTTCTTT. It translates to CASPRLSRDTEAFF.